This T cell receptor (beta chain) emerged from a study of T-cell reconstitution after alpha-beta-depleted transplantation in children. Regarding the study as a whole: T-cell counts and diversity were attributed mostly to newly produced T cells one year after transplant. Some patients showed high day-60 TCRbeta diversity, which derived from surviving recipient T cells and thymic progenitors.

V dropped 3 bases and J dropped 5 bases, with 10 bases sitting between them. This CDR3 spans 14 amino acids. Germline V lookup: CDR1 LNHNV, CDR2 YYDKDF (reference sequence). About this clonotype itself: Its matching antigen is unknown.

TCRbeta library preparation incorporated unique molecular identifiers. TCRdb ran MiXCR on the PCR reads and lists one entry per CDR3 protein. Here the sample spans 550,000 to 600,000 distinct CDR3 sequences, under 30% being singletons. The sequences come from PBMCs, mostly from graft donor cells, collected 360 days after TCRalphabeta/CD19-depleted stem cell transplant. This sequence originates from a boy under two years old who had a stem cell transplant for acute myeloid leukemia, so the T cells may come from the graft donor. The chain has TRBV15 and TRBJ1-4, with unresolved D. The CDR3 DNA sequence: TGTGCCACCAGCAGGGAAGGACGGAATGAAAAACTGTTTTTT. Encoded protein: CATSREGRNEKLFF.